The entry below describes one TCR beta chain. This sample was taken from a study of OX40 agonist ivuxolimab in advanced cancers. Some clones are missing from TCRdb's copy, which holds only in-frame ones; the method was immunoSEQ multiplex PCR. The data hold about 64,000 clones, with about 88% observed a single time. The sequence was collected from an adult with an advanced solid tumor such as melanoma, head and neck, liver or kidney cancer. The source material was CD4+ or CD8+ T cells sorted from blood, sampled in a trial of the OX40 agonist ivuxolimab.

The CDR3 region has the DNA TGCAGCGTGGCCGACAGGGGGGCAGATACGCAGTATTTT. It yields the protein CSVADRGADTQYF. The chain uses TRBV29-1 and TRBJ2-3; 9 nucleotides agree with TRBD1. CDR3 length: 13 residues. CDR1 and CDR2 (germline): SQVTM, ANQGSEA. V lost 6 bases to trimming and J lost 4 bases; unmatched junction nucleotides: 5.